This T cell receptor beta chain was obtained from a study of cytomegalovirus exposure and HLA in healthy donors. The PCR ran on 60 Vbeta and 13 Jbeta primers. Libraries were prepared by immunoSEQ multiplex PCR; TCRdb keeps only in-frame clonotypes and omits some of them. This table holds under 140,000 clones, 80% to 85% found once. The CDR3 is made up of 12 amino acids. With 5 bases clipped from V and 7 bases from J, the junction kept 3 bases outside the gene matches. CDR1 is SNHLY, CDR2 FYNNEI, per germline. The sequenced sample was PBMCs. This sequence joins TRBV2 and TRBJ1-1; 8 nucleotides agree with TRBD1. The TCR sequence derives from a woman in her sixties or seventies in good health and CMV-seropositive. CDR3 protein: CASSRQGFEAFF. The DNA for the CDR3 is TGTGCCAGCAGTAGACAGGGGTTTGAAGCTTTCTTT.